This TCR beta chain stems from a study of naive and memory T cell subsets. As to this clonotype: What it binds is not known.

Findings and limits, study-wide: Gini index rose across naive, CM, EM and EMRA in CD4 and CD8.

CD4+ T cell IFNgamma after overnight CMV lysate exposure gave donor CMV status. Two oligonucleotides, mixed equimolar, formed the beta constant-region primer covering TRBC1 and TRBC2. The ligated cDNA underwent four PCR rounds using SP2 and nested alpha and beta constant-region primers. An oligonucleotide with the SP2 primer and a 12-nucleotide UMI was ligated to the cDNA 3' end. TCRdb independently ran MiXCR on the UMI-ligation and nested PCR reads; one entry per CDR3 protein. Of 130,000 or so distinct CDR3 sequences in the sample, 35% to 40% were seen once. Per the germline V gene, CDR1 is SNHLY and CDR2 is FYNNEI. V lost 6 bases and J lost 10, with 10 bases in between. The CDR3 is 11 amino acids.

The origin of this receptor is a human donor in good health. What was sequenced was central memory CD4+ T cells from blood. The chain employs TRBV2 and TRBJ2-1; D uncertain. The CDR3 sequence: CASSEFHEQFF. CDR3 bases: TGTGCCAGCAGCGAGTTTCACGAGCAGTTCTTC.